The rows below give T cell receptor beta chains drawn from one sample of a study of T cell responses to AZD1222 COVID-19 vaccine. Repertoires were generated with immunoSEQ multiplex PCR, while TCRdb's copy carries only in-frame clones and drops some. Among around 100,000 clones listed, 90% were seen once. Source: peripheral blood, taken on day 0 of AZD1222 vaccination. Receptors were obtained from an adult in good health. CDR3s include the opening cysteine and the closing phenylalanine or tryptophan. The D gene is left open where the match is weak. Size is stated for part of the rows, as once, few or many counts, or as a class when the clone is expanded.

J | size | V | D | DNA | CDR3
TRBJ1-1 | few | TRBV7-2 | . | TGTGCCAGCAGCTTATGGTGGGGGGGAATGGACACTGAAGCTTTCTTT | CASSLWWGGMDTEAFF
TRBJ2-7 | . | TRBV5-1 | . | TGCGCCAGCAGCCTAGGGGGACCGCAAACCTACGAGCAGTACTTC | CASSLGGPQTYEQYF
TRBJ1-1 | . | TRBV14 | . | TGTGCCAGCAGCCAAGATTTACTTAACACTGAAGCTTTCTTT | CASSQDLLNTEAFF
TRBJ2-1 | . | TRBV5-5 | TRBD1 | TGTGCCAGCAGCTTGGCACAGGGGAGATACAATGAGCAGTTCTTC | CASSLAQGRYNEQFF
TRBJ2-5 | . | TRBV6-2/TRBV6-3 | TRBD2 | TGTGCCAGCAGTTACGGGGGACTAGTCAAAGAGACCCAGTACTTC | CASSYGGLVKETQYF
TRBJ2-1 | . | TRBV12-5 | . | TGTGCTAGTGGTAGGGGCCGGGACGGAGACTACAATGAGCAGTTCTTC | CASGRGRDGDYNEQFF
TRBJ1-6 | . | TRBV27 | TRBD1 | TGTGCCAGCAGTCCACAGGGACAGCTCGCGAATTCACCCCTCCACTTT | CASSPQGQLANSPLHF
TRBJ2-4 | . | TRBV30 | . | TGTGCCTGGAGCGTAGCGAGCATTCAGTACTTC | CAWSVASIQYF
TRBJ1-1 | . | TRBV19 | . | TGTGCCAGTAGTATCGGGTCGAACACTGAAGCTTTCTTT | CASSIGSNTEAFF
TRBJ1-6 | . | TRBV28 | TRBD1 | TGTGCCAGCAGTACAGGACAGGGAGTTTCACCCCTCCACTTT | CASSTGQGVSPLHF
TRBJ2-5 | . | TRBV12-3/TRBV12-4 | . | TGTGCTAGTTCGTGGATTGAGGGAGAGACCCAGTACTTC | CASSWIEGETQYF
TRBJ2-2 | . | TRBV5-1 | TRBD1 | TGCGCCAGCAGCTTGGATACAGGGGCCGACCGGGTCACCGGGGAGCTGTTTTTT | CASSLDTGADRVTGELFF
TRBJ1-1 | . | TRBV6-1 | . | TGTGCCAGCAGTGAACAGGGCTTGAACACTGAAGCTTTCTTT | CASSEQGLNTEAFF
TRBJ1-2 | . | TRBV10-3 | . | TGTGCCATCAGTCAACAGGGAAACTATGGCTACACCTTC | CAISQQGNYGYTF
TRBJ2-5 | few | TRBV14 | . | TGTGCCAGCAGCCATAACGAAGAGACCCAGTACTTC | CASSHNEETQYF
TRBJ1-6 | . | TRBV28 | . | TGTGCCAGCAGTTTTCCACGGGCCCAGCATGTACCCCTCCACTTT | CASSFPRAQHVPLHF
TRBJ1-2 | . | TRBV12-3/TRBV12-4 | . | TGTGCCAGCAGTTTCGCAGGGCGCTATGGCTACACCTTC | CASSFAGRYGYTF
TRBJ1-4 | once | TRBV27 | . | TGTGCCAGCGCTACGGGGTCAACTAATGAAAAACTGTTTTTT | CASATGSTNEKLFF
TRBJ1-1 | . | TRBV14 | . | TGTGCCAGCAGCCAAGGAGCGGGCGGGACTGAAGCTTTCTTT | CASSQGAGGTEAFF
TRBJ1-6 | . | TRBV3-1/TRBV3-2 | . | TGTGCCAGCAGCCAATACAGCTCCTATAATTCACCCCTCCACTTT | CASSQYSSYNSPLHF
TRBJ2-5 | . | TRBV5-1 | . | TGCGCCAGCAGCTTGTTTGGGTCAGGCCAAGAGACCCAGTACTTC | CASSLFGSGQETQYF
TRBJ1-1 | . | TRBV7-3 | . | TGTGCCAGCAGCTTTTCGGGCTACACTGAAGCTTTCTTT | CASSFSGYTEAFF
TRBJ1-2 | . | TRBV7-3 | . | TGTGCCAGCAGCGGGGGTCAGGGGTATGGCTACACCTTC | CASSGGQGYGYTF
TRBJ2-2 | . | TRBV11-2 | . | TGTGCCAGCAGCTTTTTGCGGGGCAGAACCACCGGGGAGCTGTTTTTT | CASSFLRGRTTGELFF
TRBJ1-2 | . | TRBV28 | . | TGTGCCAGCAGTTTTTCCGGCGGTACAACGGGTGGCTACACCTTC | CASSFSGGTTGGYTF
TRBJ1-1 | . | TRBV11-3 | TRBD1 | TGTGCCAGCAGTACAGGGGGCGAAAACACTGAAGCTTTCTTT | CASSTGGENTEAFF
TRBJ2-2 | . | TRBV11-2 | . | TGTGCCACCTGGAGGGGGCCCGCCGCGAACACCGGGGAGCTGTTTTTT | CATWRGPAANTGELFF